The rows below give T cell receptor beta chains drawn from one sample of a study of molecular identifiers for immune sequencing clone quantification. Each CDR3 protein is one row after TCRdb ran MiXCR on the PCR reads. The sample holds more than 300,000 distinct CDR3 sequences, over 20% seen once. What was sequenced was naive CD8+ T cells from blood, with Jurkat cell RNA spiked in. These receptor sequences come from a human donor in good health. Some libraries in this study had Jurkat cell RNA spiked in. CDR3s include the opening cysteine and the closing phenylalanine or tryptophan. Fields, in order: J gene, CDR3 length, V gene, clone size, D gene, CDR3 DNA, CDR3 protein. A D gene is named only where the DNA matches it firmly. Part of the rows lack a size; the others show once, few, many or a class for expanded clones.

J gene: TRBJ1-2
CDR3 length: 16
V gene: TRBV12-3/TRBV12-4
clone size: many
D gene: .
CDR3 DNA: TGTGCCAGCAGCCCATTCCGGGAATATTCACCAAATGGCTACACCTTC
CDR3 protein: CASSPFREYSPNGYTF

J gene: TRBJ2-3
CDR3 length: 15
V gene: TRBV27
clone size: many
D gene: .
CDR3 DNA: TGTGCCAGCAGTTCCGAGCCAGCGGCCACAGATACGCAGTATTTT
CDR3 protein: CASSSEPAATDTQYF

J gene: TRBJ2-2
CDR3 length: 15
V gene: TRBV7-6
clone size: .
D gene: TRBD2
CDR3 DNA: TGTGCCGGCAGCTCCGCGGGGGCGAACACCGGGGAGCTGTTTTTT
CDR3 protein: CAGSSAGANTGELFF

J gene: TRBJ1-5
CDR3 length: 15
V gene: TRBV19
clone size: many
D gene: TRBD1
CDR3 DNA: TGTGCCAGTAGTACACCGGACAGGGGAGGTCAGCCCCAGCATTTT
CDR3 protein: CASSTPDRGGQPQHF

J gene: TRBJ2-7
CDR3 length: 13
V gene: TRBV6-1
clone size: few
D gene: .
CDR3 DNA: TGTGCCAGCAGTGAAGCCCGAGGACACGAGCAGTACTTC
CDR3 protein: CASSEARGHEQYF

J gene: TRBJ2-7
CDR3 length: 13
V gene: TRBV4-2
clone size: many
D gene: .
CDR3 DNA: TGTGCCAGCAGCCAAGAGAGTGGATCCGAGCAGTACTTC
CDR3 protein: CASSQESGSEQYF

J gene: TRBJ1-1
CDR3 length: 15
V gene: TRBV5-1
clone size: .
D gene: .
CDR3 DNA: TGCGCCAGCAGCTTGGGGAGTCGGGGGTACACTGAAGCTTTCTTT
CDR3 protein: CASSLGSRGYTEAFF

J gene: TRBJ2-7
CDR3 length: 16
V gene: TRBV20-1
clone size: .
D gene: TRBD2
CDR3 DNA: TGCAGTGCTAGACACACACGACTAGCGGCCTCCTACGAGCAGTACTTC
CDR3 protein: CSARHTRLAASYEQYF

J gene: TRBJ2-1
CDR3 length: 18
V gene: TRBV4-2
clone size: .
D gene: TRBD2
CDR3 DNA: TGTGCCAGCAGCTGGGCGGCTAGCGGGAGTTCCACCTACAATGAGCAGTTCTTC
CDR3 protein: CASSWAASGSSTYNEQFF

J gene: TRBJ1-1
CDR3 length: 16
V gene: TRBV4-1
clone size: .
D gene: .
CDR3 DNA: TGCGCCAGCAGCCAAGAGTACGGGGCGCAGGGCACTGAAGCTTTCTTT
CDR3 protein: CASSQEYGAQGTEAFF

J gene: TRBJ1-2
CDR3 length: 11
V gene: TRBV23-1
clone size: many
D gene: TRBD1
CDR3 DNA: TGCGCCACCGGGGACAGGTTCGACTACACCTTC
CDR3 protein: CATGDRFDYTF

J gene: TRBJ1-5
CDR3 length: 15
V gene: TRBV7-2
clone size: many
D gene: .
CDR3 DNA: TGTGCCAGCAGCTTAGAGGTAAGGGTTGATCAGCCCCAGCATTTT
CDR3 protein: CASSLEVRVDQPQHF

J gene: TRBJ1-3
CDR3 length: 13
V gene: TRBV14
clone size: few
D gene: .
CDR3 DNA: TGTGCCGGCAGCCCCACCGCGGGAAACACCATATATTTT
CDR3 protein: CAGSPTAGNTIYF

J gene: TRBJ2-2
CDR3 length: 16
V gene: TRBV3-1
clone size: many
D gene: .
CDR3 DNA: TGTGCCAGCAGCCCCCGGGGACCTCCGAACACCGGGGAGCTGTTTTTT
CDR3 protein: CASSPRGPPNTGELFF

J gene: TRBJ1-1
CDR3 length: 20
V gene: TRBV7-9
clone size: many
D gene: .
CDR3 DNA: TGTGCCAGCAGCTCGAGTGGGCTGACAGGCCCAGACCTTAACACTGATGTAGCTTTCTTT
CDR3 protein: CASSSSGLTGPDLNTDVAFF

J gene: TRBJ1-1
CDR3 length: 15
V gene: TRBV6-5
clone size: many
D gene: .
CDR3 DNA: TGTGCCAGCAGTTACTCGTGGGATATGAACACTGAAGCTTTCTTT
CDR3 protein: CASSYSWDMNTEAFF

J gene: TRBJ1-1
CDR3 length: 15
V gene: TRBV5-4
clone size: many
D gene: .
CDR3 DNA: TGTGCCAGCAGCTTGGTTGGGGCACTGAACACTGAAGCTTTCTTT
CDR3 protein: CASSLVGALNTEAFF

J gene: TRBJ1-1
CDR3 length: 18
V gene: TRBV7-2
clone size: many
D gene: TRBD1
CDR3 DNA: TGTGCCAGCAGCTACTTATCAGGGACAGCCATCCTGAACACTGAAGCTTTCTTT
CDR3 protein: CASSYLSGTAILNTEAFF

J gene: TRBJ2-2
CDR3 length: 16
V gene: TRBV14
clone size: many
D gene: TRBD2
CDR3 DNA: TGTGCCAGCAGCCAAGAGTCGGGACTAGCGGCCGGGGAGCTGTTTTTT
CDR3 protein: CASSQESGLAAGELFF

J gene: TRBJ2-7
CDR3 length: 16
V gene: TRBV4-1
clone size: few
D gene: TRBD1
CDR3 DNA: TGCGCCAGCAGCCCCCTGGCGACAGGGAGCTCCTACGAGCAGTACTTC
CDR3 protein: CASSPLATGSSYEQYF

J gene: TRBJ2-3
CDR3 length: 15
V gene: TRBV10-3
clone size: .
D gene: .
CDR3 DNA: TGTGCCATCGCCGGGGAGGGGGGGTTCGCAGATACGCAGTATTTT
CDR3 protein: CAIAGEGGFADTQYF

J gene: TRBJ1-5
CDR3 length: 13
V gene: TRBV30
clone size: .
D gene: .
CDR3 DNA: TGTGCCTGGAGTGTAGGGGGGCAGCAGCCCCAGCATTTT
CDR3 protein: CAWSVGGQQPQHF

J gene: TRBJ2-7
CDR3 length: 14
V gene: TRBV5-1
clone size: many
D gene: TRBD1
CDR3 DNA: TGCGCCAGCCAGCTTGGACAGGCTCCGGCCGAGCAGTACTTC
CDR3 protein: CASQLGQAPAEQYF

J gene: TRBJ1-4
CDR3 length: 15
V gene: TRBV5-1
clone size: .
D gene: .
CDR3 DNA: TGCGCCAGCAGCTTGGCCAAGGACAGTTATGAAAAACTGTTTTTT
CDR3 protein: CASSLAKDSYEKLFF

J gene: TRBJ1-3
CDR3 length: 15
V gene: TRBV4-3
clone size: .
D gene: .
CDR3 DNA: TGCGCCAGCAGCCAAGATCGGACCGATGGAAACACCATATATTTT
CDR3 protein: CASSQDRTDGNTIYF

J gene: TRBJ1-3
CDR3 length: 15
V gene: TRBV15
clone size: many
D gene: .
CDR3 DNA: TGTGCCACCAGCAGAGTGCTCACATCTGGAAACACCATATATTTT
CDR3 protein: CATSRVLTSGNTIYF

J gene: TRBJ2-7
CDR3 length: 15
V gene: TRBV4-1
clone size: .
D gene: TRBD1
CDR3 DNA: TGCGCCAGCAGCCACGGTGCAGGGGGACAGTACGAGCAGTACTTC
CDR3 protein: CASSHGAGGQYEQYF

J gene: TRBJ2-2
CDR3 length: 13
V gene: TRBV11-2
clone size: .
D gene: .
CDR3 DNA: TGTGCCAGCAGCCCCACGATGTCCGGGGAGCTGTTTTTT
CDR3 protein: CASSPTMSGELFF

J gene: TRBJ2-3
CDR3 length: 13
V gene: TRBV6-5
clone size: .
D gene: .
CDR3 DNA: TGTGCCAGCAGTTCCCAGATGGCAGATACGCAGTATTTT
CDR3 protein: CASSSQMADTQYF

J gene: TRBJ2-1
CDR3 length: 12
V gene: TRBV7-2
clone size: many
D gene: TRBD2
CDR3 DNA: TGTGCCAGCAGCTGGACTAGCCCTGAGCAGTTCTTC
CDR3 protein: CASSWTSPEQFF

J gene: TRBJ2-7
CDR3 length: 13
V gene: TRBV25-1
clone size: .
D gene: .
CDR3 DNA: TGTGCCAGCAGTGAATATTACGGCGACGAGCAGTACTTC
CDR3 protein: CASSEYYGDEQYF

J gene: TRBJ1-5
CDR3 length: 15
V gene: TRBV19
clone size: many
D gene: .
CDR3 DNA: TGTGCCAGTAGTATAGGCAGCCGGGGTCTTCAGCCCCAGCATTTT
CDR3 protein: CASSIGSRGLQPQHF

J gene: TRBJ2-5
CDR3 length: 14
V gene: TRBV7-9
clone size: many
D gene: TRBD1
CDR3 DNA: TGTGCCAGCAGCTTAGGACAGGGGCCCGAGACCCAGTACTTC
CDR3 protein: CASSLGQGPETQYF

J gene: TRBJ2-4
CDR3 length: 17
V gene: TRBV28
clone size: .
D gene: .
CDR3 DNA: TGTGCCAGCAGTGTACTTGAGCAGGGGCTAGCCAAAAACATTCAGTACTTC
CDR3 protein: CASSVLEQGLAKNIQYF

J gene: TRBJ1-1
CDR3 length: 13
V gene: TRBV19
clone size: .
D gene: .
CDR3 DNA: TGTGCCAGAAGTTTCGGAGGAGGCACTGAAGCTTTCTTT
CDR3 protein: CARSFGGGTEAFF

J gene: TRBJ2-7
CDR3 length: 12
V gene: TRBV6-6
clone size: many
D gene: TRBD1
CDR3 DNA: TGTGCCAGCAGTTACCCGATGGGACAGGAGAACTTC
CDR3 protein: CASSYPMGQENF

J gene: TRBJ2-7
CDR3 length: 13
V gene: TRBV29-1
clone size: many
D gene: TRBD1
CDR3 DNA: TGCAGCGTTAAAGAGGGGGCAAAGTACGAGCAGTACTTC
CDR3 protein: CSVKEGAKYEQYF

J gene: TRBJ2-7
CDR3 length: 15
V gene: TRBV27
clone size: many
D gene: .
CDR3 DNA: TGTGCCAGCAGTTTATTACCAGGAGGCTCCTACGAGCAGTACTTC
CDR3 protein: CASSLLPGGSYEQYF

J gene: TRBJ1-1
CDR3 length: 14
V gene: TRBV4-1
clone size: many
D gene: TRBD1
CDR3 DNA: TGCGCCAGCAGTCTGACAGGGGGTGTCACTGAAGCTTTCTTT
CDR3 protein: CASSLTGGVTEAFF

J gene: TRBJ2-1
CDR3 length: 13
V gene: TRBV29-1
clone size: many
D gene: TRBD1
CDR3 DNA: TGCAGCGTTCCGGGACAGGAGTACAATGAGCAGTTCTTC
CDR3 protein: CSVPGQEYNEQFF

J gene: TRBJ2-5
CDR3 length: 15
V gene: TRBV7-6
clone size: .
D gene: .
CDR3 DNA: TGTGCCAGCAGCTCCTCCGCTGTGGGGGTGGAGACCCAGTACTTC
CDR3 protein: CASSSSAVGVETQYF

J gene: TRBJ2-7
CDR3 length: 15
V gene: TRBV20-1
clone size: many
D gene: TRBD2
CDR3 DNA: TGCAGTGCTAGAGATCAGAGCGGGGTTTATTATGAGCAGTACTTC
CDR3 protein: CSARDQSGVYYEQYF